This T cell receptor (beta chain) emerged from a study of blood T cells in healthy people across ages. Study-level points and caveats: There was no known CMV status for donors, so expanded clonotype changes were possibly confounded. Diversity estimates drawn from one million T cells were deemed underestimates.

The CDR3 is made up of 13 amino acids. Germline loops: CDR1 MDHEN, CDR2 SYDVKM. Deletions cut 6 bases from V and 11 bases from J, with 18 bases between. To note about this clonotype: Antigen: not known.

Combining a sample-barcoded 5' primer with a J-beta primer mix, a second PCR ran for about 7 to 11 cycles. Through a template-switch adaptor with 12 random nucleotides, each cDNA molecule received a tag. Every sample returned 2.5 million or more CDR3-containing paired-end reads. TCRdb ran MiXCR on the 5' RACE reads and lists one entry per CDR3 protein. Here the sample spans about a million distinct CDR3 sequences, 51% being singletons. This sequence was found in a woman aged 60-75 years in good health. Sequencing was done on a sample of blood. The rearrangement joins TRBV28 to TRBJ2-3; perhaps TRBD1 as D (6 bases). Here the CDR3 reads CASSIPQGSMQYF. CDR3 nucleotides: TGTGCCAGCAGCATACCACAGGGAAGCATGCAGTATTTT.